This passage covers 4 T cell receptor beta chains from one sample sequenced in a study of T cells expressing NK-cell markers. TCRdb reprocessed the 5' RACE reads, with one entry per CDR3 protein and no DNA. Its clone listing holds approximately 420,000 distinct CDR3 sequences. Sequenced sample: blood T cells: a sorted CD56 or NKG2C T cell subset, CD4+ or CD8+ T cells, or bulk PBMC T cells (not recorded which). The receptors were gathered from a woman aged 50 to 65 in good health.

V is TRBV29-1 and J is TRBJ2-6; the D call of TRBD1 rests on TCRdb alone, since no DNA is present to check it. CDR3 size: 15 residues. Germline values: CDR1 SQVTM, CDR2 ANQGSEA. CDR3 region: CSVGAGGSGANVLTF.

The chain carries TRBV5-5 and TRBJ2-1; the TRBD2 assignment by TCRdb is unverifiable without DNA. CDR3 size: 15 residues. Germline CDR1 and CDR2: SGHKS and YYEKEE (reference sequence). The CDR3: CASSPEDYSYNEQFF.

The chain employs TRBV5-1 and TRBJ2-3; without DNA, the TCRdb call of TRBD2 cannot be checked. Germline V CDR1 and CDR2: SGHRS, YFSETQ. The CDR3 totals 16 residues. CDR3: CASSSGLAGGVDTQYF.

The chain employs TRBV4-1 and TRBJ1-2; checking the TCRdb D call of TRBD1 is not possible without DNA. The CDR3 loop spans 13 amino acids. The germline V gene has CDR1 MGHRA and CDR2 YSYEKL. CDR3 amino acids: CASSPPGPYGYTF.